The 12 T cell receptor beta chains in this list originate from one sample, sequenced in a study of blood T cells in healthy people across ages. A J-beta primer mix and a sample-barcoded 5' primer were used in a second PCR of roughly 6 to 12 cycles. TCRdb called the 5' RACE reads again in MiXCR, with one record for every CDR3 protein. The profile shows 550,000 to 800,000 distinct CDR3 sequences, over 20% of them singletons. The sample was blood. The source is a man in his 70s in good health.

About this clonotype: A read error is likely, as this CDR3 ends without the conserved phenylalanine or tryptophan. The V gene is TRBV7-8, the J gene TRBJ2-3; a weak D match, TRBD2 (6 bases). This CDR3 has 13 residues. Deletions cut 11 bases from V and 4 bases from J, with 16 bases between. Germline V gene sequence: CDR1 SGHVS, CDR2 FQNEAQ. CDR3 protein: CAGVPTRSDTQYL. CDR3 bases: TGTGCCGGCGTCCCGACTAGATCAGATACGCAGTATCTT.

This clonotype showed up just a few times. The chain has TRBV7-8 and TRBJ2-7; unclear D gene. The CDR3 is 13 residues long. Germline V lookup: CDR1 SGHVS, CDR2 FQNEAQ. V lost 5 bases to trimming and J lost 2 bases, with 10 bases between them. As DNA, the CDR3 is TGTGCCAGCAGCCCAACAGATGCCTACGAGCAGTACTTC. Translation gives CASSPTDAYEQYF.

The V call is TRBV20-1, the J call TRBJ2-4; D possibly corresponds to TRBD1 (6 bases). Trimming stripped 6 bases from V and 1 base from J, with 19 bases between. The CDR3 spans 16 residues. Germline CDR1 is DFQATT and CDR2 is SNEGSKA (reference sequence). The CDR3: CSAPRTAPGAKNIQYF. CDR3 in DNA: TGCAGTGCCCCAAGGACAGCCCCGGGCGCCAAAAACATTCAGTACTTC.

The J gene is TRBJ1-2, the V gene TRBV18; D remains ambiguous. This CDR3 is built from 14 residues. Trimming left V 2 bases short and J 2 bases short, with 9 bases between. Germline loops: CDR1 KGHSH, CDR2 LQKENI. The CDR3 here is CASSPDNTNYGYTF. CDR3 sequence (DNA): TGTGCCAGCTCACCAGATAACACCAACTATGGCTACACCTTC.

The genes are TRBV27 and TRBJ1-1, with D possibly being TRBD1 (5 bases). The length of the CDR3 is 15 residues. V was pared by 3 bases and J by 1 base, with 12 bases between. Germline-derived CDR1 and CDR2 are MNHEY and SMNVEV (reference sequence). CDR3: CASSFAGGKNTEAFF. The CDR3 bases are TGTGCCAGCAGTTTTGCGGGGGGGAAGAACACTGAAGCTTTCTTT.

The chain employs TRBV9 and TRBJ2-2; 13 nucleotides match TRBD2. The CDR3 covers 15 residues. V trimming: 3 bases; J trimming: 8 bases; junction bases outside the gene matches: 4. The germline V gene encodes CDR1 SGDLS and CDR2 YYNGEE. Here the CDR3 reads CASSARLAGGGELFF. DNA of the CDR3: TGTGCCAGCAGCGCTCGACTAGCGGGAGGAGGGGAGCTGTTTTTT.

J is TRBJ2-1 and V is TRBV5-1; D is undetermined. This CDR3 has 13 amino acids. Germline-derived CDR1 and CDR2 are SGHRS and YFSETQ. Trimming removed 4 bases from V and 8 bases from J, with 13 bases in between. The CDR3 sequence is CASSGAGGHEQFF. The CDR3 DNA reads TGCGCCAGCAGCGGCGCCGGTGGACATGAGCAGTTCTTC.

This clonotype has just a few counts. The genes are TRBV28 and TRBJ2-4; no firm D call. This CDR3 spans 14 amino acids. Germline V gene data show CDR1 as MDHEN and CDR2 as SYDVKM. The V and J ends lost 5 bases and 6 bases respectively, with 14 bases between them. Here the CDR3 reads CASSLLMGGNIQYF. The DNA for the CDR3 is TGTGCCAGCAGTCTCCTCATGGGTGGAAACATTCAGTACTTC. The whole variable domain, filled in from reference TRBV28 and TRBJ2-4, reads DVKVTQSSRYLVKRTGEKVFLECVQDMDHENMFWYRQDPGLGLRLIYFSYDVKMKEKGDIPEGYSVSREKKERFSLILESASTNQTSMYLCASSLLMGGNIQYFGAGTRLSVL.

This clonotype was picked up a small number of times. The chain uses TRBV5-1 and TRBJ2-3; D remains unclear. V was pared by 4 bases and J by 3 bases, with 6 bases between. The CDR3 contains 12 residues. Germline-derived CDR1 and CDR2 are SGHRS and YFSETQ. The CDR3 is CASSRETDTQYF. As DNA, the CDR3 is TGCGCCAGCAGCCGAGAAACAGATACGCAGTATTTT.

The V call is TRBV20-1, the J call TRBJ2-2; 8 nucleotides line up with TRBD2. This CDR3 region has 16 residues. V dropped 4 bases and J dropped 1; count of bases not matched to a gene: 8. Germline V gives CDR1 DFQATT, CDR2 SNEGSKA (reference sequence). This CDR3 is CSAIVSGNRNTGELFF. CDR3 nucleotides: TGCAGTGCTATCGTTAGCGGGAATCGGAACACCGGGGAGCTGTTTTTT.

This clonotype was detected a few times. The gene calls are TRBV5-5 and TRBJ2-5; the D gene is possibly TRBD1 (5 bases). TRBJ2-7 matches the DNA end more closely, so the J call is doubtful. The CDR3 has 14 amino acids. Germline loops: CDR1 SGHKS, CDR2 YYEKEE (reference sequence). DNA of the CDR3: TGTGCCAGCAGCACCAGGGATCTGAGGTACGAGCAGTACTTC. Protein product: CASSTRDLRYEQYF.

With regard to this clonotype: This likely comes from a read error, as the CDR3 has no conserved phenylalanine or tryptophan at its end. CDR3: CASSQGDRGHGYGYTL. CDR3 sequence (DNA): TGTGCCAGCAGCCAAGGGGACAGGGGCCATGGCTATGGCTACACCCTC. The rearrangement uses TRBV3-1 and TRBJ1-2; TRBD1 agrees at 10 bases. Germline CDR1 is LGHDT and CDR2 is YNNKEL (reference sequence). Trimming took 1 base from V and 4 from J; bases not matched to a gene: 6. The CDR3 runs to 16 residues.